This TCR beta chain was identified during a study of blood T cell repertoires in COVID-19. Study information: Sites across the United States, Italy and Spain contributed samples from acute and convalescent COVID-19.

Cohort 3 donors counted as recovered after two negative PCRs, clearance, or resolved symptoms. V was shortened by 8 bases and J by 1 base, with 14 bases between the two germline ends. Germline CDR1 and CDR2: MNHEY and SVGAGI. This CDR3 spans 14 amino acids. Sequencing was performed with immunoSEQ multiplex PCR; in TCRdb, only in-frame clones are kept and a portion is missing. The sample holds a few hundred thousand clones, 70% to 90% seen once. This clone was observed once. V usage is TRBV6-5 and J usage is TRBJ1-1; the D gene is possibly TRBD1 (5 bases). This TCR was recovered from a man under 40 who had recovered from COVID-19. The sequenced sample consisted of PBMCs or T cells enriched from blood (not recorded which). Here the CDR3 DNA reads TGTGCCAGCCGAAGCAATACAGGGAACACTGAAGCTTTCTTT. Its protein product is CASRSNTGNTEAFF.